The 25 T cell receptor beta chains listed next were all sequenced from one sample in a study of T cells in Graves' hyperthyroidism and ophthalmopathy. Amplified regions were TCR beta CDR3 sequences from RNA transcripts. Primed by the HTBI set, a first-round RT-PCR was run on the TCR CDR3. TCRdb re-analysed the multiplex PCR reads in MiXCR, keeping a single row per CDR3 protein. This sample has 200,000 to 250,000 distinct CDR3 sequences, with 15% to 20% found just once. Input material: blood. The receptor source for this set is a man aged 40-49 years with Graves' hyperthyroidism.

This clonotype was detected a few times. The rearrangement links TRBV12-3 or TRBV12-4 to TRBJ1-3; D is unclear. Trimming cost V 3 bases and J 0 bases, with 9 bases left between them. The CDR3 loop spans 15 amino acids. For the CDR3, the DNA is TGTGCCAGCAGTTTTCTCTCACCCTCTGGAAACACCATATATTTT. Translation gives CASSFLSPSGNTIYF.

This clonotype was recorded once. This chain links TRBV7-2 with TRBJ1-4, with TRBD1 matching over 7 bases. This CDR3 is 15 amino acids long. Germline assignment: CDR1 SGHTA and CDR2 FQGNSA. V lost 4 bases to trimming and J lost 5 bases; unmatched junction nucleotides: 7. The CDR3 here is CASSSTGQQNEKLFF. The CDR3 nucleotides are TGTGCCAGCAGCTCAACGGGACAGCAAAATGAAAAACTGTTTTTT.

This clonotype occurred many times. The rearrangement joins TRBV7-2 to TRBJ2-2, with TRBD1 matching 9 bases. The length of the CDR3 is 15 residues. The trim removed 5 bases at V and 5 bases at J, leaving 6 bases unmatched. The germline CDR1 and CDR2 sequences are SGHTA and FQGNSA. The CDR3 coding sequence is TGTGCCAGCAGCCTGGACAGGGGCAGGACCGGGGAGCTGTTTTTT. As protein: CASSLDRGRTGELFF.

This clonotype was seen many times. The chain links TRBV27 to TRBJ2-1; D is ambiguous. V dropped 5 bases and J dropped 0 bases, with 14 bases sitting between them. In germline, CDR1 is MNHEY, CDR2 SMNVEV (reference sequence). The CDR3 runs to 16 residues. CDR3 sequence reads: CASSPRSDFSYNEQFF. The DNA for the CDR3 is TGTGCCAGCAGTCCTAGGTCAGATTTCTCCTACAATGAGCAGTTCTTC.

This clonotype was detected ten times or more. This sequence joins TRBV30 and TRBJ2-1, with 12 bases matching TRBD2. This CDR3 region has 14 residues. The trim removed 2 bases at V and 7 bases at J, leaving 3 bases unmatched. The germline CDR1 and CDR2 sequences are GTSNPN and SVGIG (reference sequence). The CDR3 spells CAWSPTSGGNEQFF. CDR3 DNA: TGTGCCTGGAGTCCGACTAGCGGGGGTAATGAGCAGTTCTTC.

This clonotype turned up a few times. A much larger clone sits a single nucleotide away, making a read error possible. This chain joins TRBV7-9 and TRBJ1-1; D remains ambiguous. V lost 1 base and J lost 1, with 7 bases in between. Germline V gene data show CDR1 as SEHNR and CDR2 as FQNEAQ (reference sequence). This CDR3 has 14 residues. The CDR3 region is CASSLGGTNTEAFF. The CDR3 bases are TGTGCCAGCAGCTTAGGGGGAACGAACACTGAAGCTTTCTTT.

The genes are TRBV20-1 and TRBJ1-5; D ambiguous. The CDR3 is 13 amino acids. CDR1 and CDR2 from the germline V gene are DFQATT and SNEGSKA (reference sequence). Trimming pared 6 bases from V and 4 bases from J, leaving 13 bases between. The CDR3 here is CSARSWDNQPQHF. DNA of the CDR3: TGCAGTGCAAGGAGCTGGGATAATCAGCCCCAGCATTTT.

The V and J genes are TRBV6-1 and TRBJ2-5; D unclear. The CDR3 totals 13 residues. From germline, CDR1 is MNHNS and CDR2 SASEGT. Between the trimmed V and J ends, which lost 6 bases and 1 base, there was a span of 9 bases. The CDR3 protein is CASRPRPQETQYF. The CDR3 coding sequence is TGTGCCAGCAGGCCCAGGCCCCAAGAGACCCAGTACTTC.

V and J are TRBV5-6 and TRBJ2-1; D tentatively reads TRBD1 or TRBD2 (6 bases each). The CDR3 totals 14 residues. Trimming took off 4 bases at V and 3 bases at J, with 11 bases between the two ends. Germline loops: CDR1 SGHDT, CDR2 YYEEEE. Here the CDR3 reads CASSRKGGYNEQFF. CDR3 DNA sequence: TGTGCCAGCAGCAGAAAGGGGGGCTACAATGAGCAGTTCTTC.

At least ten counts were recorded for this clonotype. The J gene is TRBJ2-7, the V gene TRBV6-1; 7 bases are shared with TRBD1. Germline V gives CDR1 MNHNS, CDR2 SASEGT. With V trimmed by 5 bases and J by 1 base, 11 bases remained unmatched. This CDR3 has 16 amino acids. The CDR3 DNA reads TGTGCCAGCAGTCCCGAAGGACAGGAACTTTCCTACGAGCAGTACTTC. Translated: CASSPEGQELSYEQYF.

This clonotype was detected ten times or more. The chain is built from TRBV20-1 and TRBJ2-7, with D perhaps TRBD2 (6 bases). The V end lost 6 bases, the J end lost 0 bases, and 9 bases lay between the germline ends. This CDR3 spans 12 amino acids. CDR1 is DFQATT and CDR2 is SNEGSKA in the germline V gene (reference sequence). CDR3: CSAPTSSYEQYF. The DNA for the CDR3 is TGCAGTGCCCCGACTAGCTCCTACGAGCAGTACTTC.

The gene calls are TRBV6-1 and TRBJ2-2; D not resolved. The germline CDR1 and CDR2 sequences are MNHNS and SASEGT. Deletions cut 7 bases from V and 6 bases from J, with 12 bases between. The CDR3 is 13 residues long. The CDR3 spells CASKVGFAGELFF. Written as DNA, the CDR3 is TGTGCCAGCAAGGTGGGATTTGCCGGGGAGCTGTTTTTT.

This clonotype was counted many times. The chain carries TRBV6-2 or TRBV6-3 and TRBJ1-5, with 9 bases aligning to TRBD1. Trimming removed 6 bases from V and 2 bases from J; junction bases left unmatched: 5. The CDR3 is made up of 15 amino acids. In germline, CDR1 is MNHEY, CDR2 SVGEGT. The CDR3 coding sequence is TGTGCCAGCAGACCGACAGGGGGAGGCAATCAGCCCCAGCATTTT. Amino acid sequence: CASRPTGGGNQPQHF.

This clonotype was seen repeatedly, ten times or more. The CDR3 loop reads CASSFLWAGPNTEAFF. The CDR3, as DNA: TGTGCCAGCAGTTTCCTCTGGGCAGGTCCAAACACTGAAGCTTTCTTT. This chain connects TRBV28 to TRBJ1-1, with no clear D. CDR3 size: 16 residues. Germline V gene sequence: CDR1 MDHEN, CDR2 SYDVKM. V was clipped by 3 bases and J by 2 bases, with 16 bases between them.

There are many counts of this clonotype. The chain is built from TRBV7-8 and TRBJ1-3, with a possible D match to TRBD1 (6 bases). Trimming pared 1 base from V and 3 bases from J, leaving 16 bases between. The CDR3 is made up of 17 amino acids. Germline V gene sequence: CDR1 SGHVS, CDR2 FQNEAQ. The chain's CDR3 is CASSLGPRQGNGNTIYF. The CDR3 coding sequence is TGTGCCAGCAGCTTAGGACCGCGGCAGGGGAATGGAAACACCATATATTTT.

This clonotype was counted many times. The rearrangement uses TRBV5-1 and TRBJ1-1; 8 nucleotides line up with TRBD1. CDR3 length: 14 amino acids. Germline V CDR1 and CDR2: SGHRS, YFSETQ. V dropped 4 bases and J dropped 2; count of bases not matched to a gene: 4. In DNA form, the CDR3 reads TGCGCCAGCAGCATGGACAGGGCAAACACTGAAGCTTTCTTT. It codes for CASSMDRANTEAFF.

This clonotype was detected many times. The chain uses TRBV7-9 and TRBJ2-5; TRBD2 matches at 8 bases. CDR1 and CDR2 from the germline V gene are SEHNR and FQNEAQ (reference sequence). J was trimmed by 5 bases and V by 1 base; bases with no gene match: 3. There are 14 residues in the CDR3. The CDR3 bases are TGTGCCAGCAGCTTAGGAGCGGGAGACGAGACCCAGTACTTC. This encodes CASSLGAGDETQYF.

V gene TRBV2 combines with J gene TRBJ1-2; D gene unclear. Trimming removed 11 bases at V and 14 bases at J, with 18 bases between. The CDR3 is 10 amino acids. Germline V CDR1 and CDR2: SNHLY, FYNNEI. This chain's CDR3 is CAAAKGLVTF. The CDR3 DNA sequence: TGTGCCGCGGCGAAGGGTTTAGTAACCTTC.

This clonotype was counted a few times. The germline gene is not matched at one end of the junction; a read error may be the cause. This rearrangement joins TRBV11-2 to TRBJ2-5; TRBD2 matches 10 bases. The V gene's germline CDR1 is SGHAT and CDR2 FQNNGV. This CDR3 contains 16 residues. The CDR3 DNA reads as TGCGCCAGCAGCCAAGATCTAGCGGGGGCAGGAGAGACCCAGTACTTC. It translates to CASSQDLAGAGETQYF. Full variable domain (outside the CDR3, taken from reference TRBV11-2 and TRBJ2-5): EAGVAQSPRYKIIEKRQSVAFWCNPISGHATLYWYQQILGQGPKLLIQFQNNGVVDDSQLPKDRFSAERLKGVDSTLKIQPAKLEDSAVYLCASSQDLAGAGETQYFGPGTRLLVL.

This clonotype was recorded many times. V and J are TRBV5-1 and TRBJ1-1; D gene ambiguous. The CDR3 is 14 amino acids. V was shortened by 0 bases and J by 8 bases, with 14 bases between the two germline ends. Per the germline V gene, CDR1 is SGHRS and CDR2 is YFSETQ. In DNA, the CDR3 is TGCGCCAGCAGCTTGGAGGCACTACCTGGAGAAGCTTTCTTT. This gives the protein CASSLEALPGEAFF.

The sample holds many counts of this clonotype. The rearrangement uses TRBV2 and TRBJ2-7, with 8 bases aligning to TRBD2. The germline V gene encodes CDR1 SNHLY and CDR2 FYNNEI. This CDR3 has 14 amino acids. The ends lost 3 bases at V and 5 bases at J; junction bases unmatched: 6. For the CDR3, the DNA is TGTGCCAGCAGTGATTTGGTAGCGGGGAACGAGCAGTACTTC. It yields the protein CASSDLVAGNEQYF. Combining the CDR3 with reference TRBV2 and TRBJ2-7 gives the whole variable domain EPEVTQTPSHQVTQMGQEVILRCVPISNHLYFYWYRQILGQKVEFLVSFYNNEISEKSEIFDDQFSVERPDGSNFTLKIRSTKLEDSAMYFCASSDLVAGNEQYFGPGTRLTVT.

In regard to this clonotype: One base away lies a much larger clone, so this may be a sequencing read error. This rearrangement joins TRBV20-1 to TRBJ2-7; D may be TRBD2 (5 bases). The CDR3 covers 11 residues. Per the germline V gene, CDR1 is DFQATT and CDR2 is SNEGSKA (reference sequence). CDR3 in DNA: TGCGGTGCTAGCCTCACCTACGAGCAGTACTTC. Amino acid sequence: CGASLTYEQYF.

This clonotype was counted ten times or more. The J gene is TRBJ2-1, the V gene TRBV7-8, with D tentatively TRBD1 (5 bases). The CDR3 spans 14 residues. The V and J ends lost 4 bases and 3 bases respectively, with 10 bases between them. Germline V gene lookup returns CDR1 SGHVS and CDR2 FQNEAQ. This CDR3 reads CASSSGHNYNEQFF. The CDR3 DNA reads TGTGCCAGCAGCTCCGGACATAACTACAATGAGCAGTTCTTC.

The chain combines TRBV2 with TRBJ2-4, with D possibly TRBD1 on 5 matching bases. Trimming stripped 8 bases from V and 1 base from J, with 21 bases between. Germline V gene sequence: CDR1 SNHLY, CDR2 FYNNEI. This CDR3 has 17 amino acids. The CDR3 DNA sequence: TGTGCCAGCCATGGGGCACTTGGGGTCTACGCCAAAAACATTCAGTACTTC. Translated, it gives CASHGALGVYAKNIQYF.

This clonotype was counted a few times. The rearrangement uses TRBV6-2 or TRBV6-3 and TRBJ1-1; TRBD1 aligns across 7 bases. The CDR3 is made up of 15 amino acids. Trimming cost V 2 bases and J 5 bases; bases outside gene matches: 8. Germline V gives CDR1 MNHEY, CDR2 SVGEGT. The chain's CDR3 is CASSYPRGVSTEAFF. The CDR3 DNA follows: TGTGCCAGCAGTTACCCCAGGGGGGTTTCTACTGAAGCTTTCTTT.